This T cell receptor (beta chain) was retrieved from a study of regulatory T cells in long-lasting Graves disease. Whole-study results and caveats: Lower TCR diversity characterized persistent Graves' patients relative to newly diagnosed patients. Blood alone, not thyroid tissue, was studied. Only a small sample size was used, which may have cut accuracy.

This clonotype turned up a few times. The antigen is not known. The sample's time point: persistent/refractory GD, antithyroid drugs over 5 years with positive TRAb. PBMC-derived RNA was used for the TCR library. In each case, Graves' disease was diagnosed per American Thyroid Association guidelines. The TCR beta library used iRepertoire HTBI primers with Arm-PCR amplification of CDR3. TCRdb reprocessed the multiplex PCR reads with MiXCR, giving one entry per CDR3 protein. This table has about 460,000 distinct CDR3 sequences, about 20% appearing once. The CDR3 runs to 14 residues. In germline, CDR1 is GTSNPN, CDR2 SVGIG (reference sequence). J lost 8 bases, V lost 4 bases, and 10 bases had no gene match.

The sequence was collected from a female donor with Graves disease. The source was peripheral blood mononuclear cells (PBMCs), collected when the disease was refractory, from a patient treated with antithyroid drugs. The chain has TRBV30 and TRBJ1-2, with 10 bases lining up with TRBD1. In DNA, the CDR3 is TGTGCCTGGAAGATTGTGGGGACAGGGGCCGGCTACACCTTC. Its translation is CAWKIVGTGAGYTF.